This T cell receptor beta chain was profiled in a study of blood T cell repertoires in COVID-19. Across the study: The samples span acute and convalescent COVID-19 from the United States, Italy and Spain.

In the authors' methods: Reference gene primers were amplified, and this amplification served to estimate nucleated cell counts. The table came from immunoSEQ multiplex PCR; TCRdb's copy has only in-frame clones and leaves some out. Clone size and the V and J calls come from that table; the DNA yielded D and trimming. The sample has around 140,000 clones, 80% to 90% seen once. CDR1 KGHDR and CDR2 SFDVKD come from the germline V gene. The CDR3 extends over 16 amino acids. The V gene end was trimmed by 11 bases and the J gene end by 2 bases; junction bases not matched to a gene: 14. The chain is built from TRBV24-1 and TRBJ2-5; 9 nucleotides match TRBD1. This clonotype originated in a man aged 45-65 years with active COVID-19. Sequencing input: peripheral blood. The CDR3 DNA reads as TGTGCCATGGACCCGTCCGGGACAGGGCTGCAAGAGACCCAGTACTTC. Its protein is CAMDPSGTGLQETQYF.